The 3 T cell receptor beta chains reported below all come from one sample, sequenced in a study of OX40 agonist ivuxolimab in advanced cancers. Assay: immunoSEQ multiplex PCR; the TCRdb copy retains only in-frame clones and omits some. The sample yields 55,000 to 65,000 clones, 70% to 90% seen once. Sequencing was performed on CD4+ or CD8+ T cells sorted from blood, taken in a trial of the OX40 agonist ivuxolimab. These receptor sequences come from an adult with an advanced solid tumor such as melanoma, head and neck, liver or kidney cancer.

This clone was found a few times. The chain combines TRBV7-2 with TRBJ1-1; D gene unclear. V was clipped by 5 bases and J by 6 bases, with 7 bases between them. Per germline, CDR1 SGHTA and CDR2 FQGNSA. CDR3 length: 11 residues. Here the CDR3 DNA reads TGTGCCAGCAGCCCGTCGGCTGAAGCTTTCTTT. It specifies CASSPSAEAFF.

For this clone: This sample also contains other DNA sequences that code for the same CDR3. This chain connects TRBV5-8 to TRBJ2-5; 7 nucleotides match TRBD2. CDR1 is SGHTS, CDR2 YDEGEE, per germline. After removal of 4 bases from V and 1 base from J, the junction contained 10 bases not matched to a gene. The CDR3 covers 16 residues. The chain's CDR3 is CASSPRLAVTQETQYF. The CDR3 DNA is TGTGCCAGCAGCCCTAGGCTAGCGGTGACCCAAGAGACCCAGTACTTC. Supplemented by reference TRBV5-8 and TRBJ2-5, the full variable domain reads EAGVTQSPTHLIKTRGQQATLRCSPISGHTSVYWYQQALGLGLQFLLWYDEGEERNRGNFPPRFSGRQFPNYSSELNVNALELEDSALYLCASSPRLAVTQETQYFGPGTRLLVL.

The chain links TRBV13 to TRBJ2-7, with unresolved D. Trimming shortened V by 2 bases and J by 4 bases, and 9 bases separated the two germline ends. Germline V gene lookup returns CDR1 PRHDT and CDR2 FYEKMQ (reference sequence). This CDR3 spans 13 amino acids. CDR3 coding DNA: TGTGCCAGCAGCTTACAAATGGGTTACGAGCAGTACTTC. It encodes CASSLQMGYEQYF. Full variable domain (rest looked up from reference TRBV13 and TRBJ2-7): AAGVIQSPRHLIKEKRETATLKCYPIPRHDTVYWYQQGPGQDPQFLISFYEKMQSDKGSIPDRFSAQQFSDYHSELNMSSLELGDSALYFCASSLQMGYEQYFGPGTRLTVT.